The present T cell receptor (beta chain) was sequenced within a study of lymphopenia after photon versus proton radiotherapy. Broader study findings: In patients who died, overall survival fell as post-nadir TCR diversity dropped more. Only patients who died were analyzed for survival; proton advantage is unproven. Photon-treated patients lost naive T cells and TCR diversity; proton-treated stayed stable.

About this clone itself: Antigen: not known.

With 8 bases removed from V and 2 bases from J, the gap between germline ends came to 10 bases. This CDR3 spans 13 amino acids. Germline V gene lookup returns CDR1 MNHNY and CDR2 SVGAGI (reference sequence). The protocol was immunoSEQ multiplex PCR, while the TCRdb copy is restricted to in-frame clones and leaves out a portion. The sample carries roughly 150,000 clones, more than 85% recorded once. The chain has TRBV6-6 and TRBJ2-1, with no clear D. The source is a man aged 50 to 59 with gastric cancer. The sample here was peripheral blood, taken from a patient treated with photon-based radiotherapy. Here the CDR3 reads CASGVDTYNEQFF. The DNA for the CDR3 is TGTGCCAGCGGGGTCGATACCTACAATGAGCAGTTCTTC.